The present TCR beta chain was sequenced within a study of T cell responses to AZD1222 COVID-19 vaccine. Study-wide points: The study reported that nearly half of spike-specific TCRs target unmutated variant regions. Two AZD1222 administrations were followed by greater Spike-specific TCR breadth and depth.

Using immunoSEQ multiplex PCR, the repertoire was profiled, and TCRdb retains in-frame clones only, with some absent. The table has some 95,000 clones, around 92% seen once; the top ten hold about 2.6%. On this clone itself: The antigen is unknown.

The CDR3 is 18 amino acids. Germline CDR1 reads MNHNY; CDR2 reads SVGAGI (reference sequence). Trimming shortened V by 6 bases and J by 1 base, and 24 bases separated the two germline ends. Sequencing used peripheral blood, obtained on day 0 of MenACWY control vaccination. The genes are TRBV6-6 and TRBJ1-1; TRBD1 might be the D (6 bases). The sequence came from an adult in good health. The CDR3 DNA reads TGTGCCAGCAGCCGATCGACCCTGACAGGCCCCACGAACACTGAAGCTTTCTTT. As protein: CASSRSTLTGPTNTEAFF.